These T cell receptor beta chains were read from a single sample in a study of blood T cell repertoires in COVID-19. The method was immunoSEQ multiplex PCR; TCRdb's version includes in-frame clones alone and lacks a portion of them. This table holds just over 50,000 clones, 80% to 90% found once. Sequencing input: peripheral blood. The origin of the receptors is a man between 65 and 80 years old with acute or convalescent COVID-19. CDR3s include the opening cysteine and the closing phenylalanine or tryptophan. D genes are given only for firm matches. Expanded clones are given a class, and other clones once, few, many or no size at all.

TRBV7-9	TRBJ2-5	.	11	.	TGTGCCAGCAGCTTCTTGGAGACCCAGTACTTC	CASSFLETQYF
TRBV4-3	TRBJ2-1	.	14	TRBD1	TGCGCCAGCAGCCCCGGGACAGGGGTACATGAGCAGTTCTTC	CASSPGTGVHEQFF
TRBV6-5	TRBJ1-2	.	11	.	TGTGCCAGCGGAGGTGGGCATGGCTACACCTTC	CASGGGHGYTF
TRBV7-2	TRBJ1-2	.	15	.	TGTGCCAGCAGCCAGTATTGGCAGGAGCGGTATGGCTACACCTTC	CASSQYWQERYGYTF
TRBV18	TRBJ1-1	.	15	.	TGTGCCAGCTCACCTCTAGACAGTCTTAACACTGAAGCTTTCTTT	CASSPLDSLNTEAFF
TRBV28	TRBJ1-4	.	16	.	TGTGCCAGCAGTTTCATCTTACAGGGTCGTCTCGAAAAACTGTTTTTT	CASSFILQGRLEKLFF
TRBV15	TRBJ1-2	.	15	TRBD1	TGTGCCACCAGCAGAGGGACAGGCTTTAACTATGGCTACACCTTC	CATSRGTGFNYGYTF
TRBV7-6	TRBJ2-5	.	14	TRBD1	TGTGCCAGCAACCCGGACAGGTACCAAGAGACCCAGTACTTC	CASNPDRYQETQYF
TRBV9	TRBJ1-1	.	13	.	TGTGCCAGCAGTTTAGTCGGTAACACTGAAGCTTTCTTT	CASSLVGNTEAFF
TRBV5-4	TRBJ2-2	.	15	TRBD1	TGTGCCAGCAGCTCAGGAAGGGGGCGCACCGGGGAGCTGTTTTTT	CASSSGRGRTGELFF
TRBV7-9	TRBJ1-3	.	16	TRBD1	TGTGCCAGCAGCTTAAAGGACAGGGTTGATGGAAACACCATATATTTT	CASSLKDRVDGNTIYF
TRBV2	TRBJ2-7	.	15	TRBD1	TGTGCCAGCAGTGGTGGGACAGGGGTGTCGTGGGAGCAGTACTTC	CASSGGTGVSWEQYF
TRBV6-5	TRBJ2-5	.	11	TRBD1	TGTGCCAGTCTCAGGGGGGAGACCCAGTACTTC	CASLRGETQYF
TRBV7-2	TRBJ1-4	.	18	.	TGTGCCAGCAGCTTAGCATTGCGGCGAAGTAATTTCAATGAAAAACTGTTTTTT	CASSLALRRSNFNEKLFF
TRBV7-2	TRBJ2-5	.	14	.	TGTGCCAGCAGCTTACCCCCCAGAAAAGAGACCCAGTACTTC	CASSLPPRKETQYF
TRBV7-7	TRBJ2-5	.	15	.	TGTGCTAGCAGCCAAAGGAGGGACGTTTGGGGGACCCAGTACTTC	CASSQRRDVWGTQYF
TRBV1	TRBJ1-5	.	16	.	TGCACCAGCAGCCAAGGCCCCGGGGGGTCGCGCCAGCCCCAGCATTTT	CTSSQGPGGSRQPQHF
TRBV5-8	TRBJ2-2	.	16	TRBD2	TGTGCCAGCAGCTTGTTTCGCGGGGGGGCAACCGGGGAGCTGTTTTTT	CASSLFRGGATGELFF
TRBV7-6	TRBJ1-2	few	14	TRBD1	TGTGCCAGCAGCCCCCGGGACAGTAACTATGGCTACACCTTC	CASSPRDSNYGYTF
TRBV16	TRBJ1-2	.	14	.	TGTGCCAGCAGCCAATACGGGACTCGAGAAGGCTACACCTTC	CASSQYGTREGYTF
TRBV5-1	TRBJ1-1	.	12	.	TGCGCCAGCAGCTTGTTTGAGGGTGAAGCTTTCTTT	CASSLFEGEAFF
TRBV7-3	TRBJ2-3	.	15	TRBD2	TGTGCCAGCAGCACTAGCGGGACCCGCACAGATACGCAGTATTTT	CASSTSGTRTDTQYF
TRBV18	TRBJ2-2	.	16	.	TGTGCCAGCTCCGAATTTCTAGGGAGAAACACCGGGGAGCTGTTTTTT	CASSEFLGRNTGELFF
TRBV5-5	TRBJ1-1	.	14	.	TGTGCCAGCAGCCTCCGGGGGATGAACACTGAAGCTTTCTTT	CASSLRGMNTEAFF
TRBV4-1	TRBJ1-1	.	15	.	TGCGCCAGCAGCCAAGTAGGGAGGGATTCCACTGAAGCTTTCTTT	CASSQVGRDSTEAFF
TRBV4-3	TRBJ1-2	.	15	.	TGCGCCAGCAGCCAAGATCGCCCCGGGAACTATGGCTACACCTTC	CASSQDRPGNYGYTF
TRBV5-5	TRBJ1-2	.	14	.	TGTGCCAGCAGTTTAGAAGACAGAAACTATGGCTACACCTTC	CASSLEDRNYGYTF
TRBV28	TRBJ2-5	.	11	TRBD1	TGTGCCAGCAGCTACCGGGACAGGGTGTACTTC	CASSYRDRVYF
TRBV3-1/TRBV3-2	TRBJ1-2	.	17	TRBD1	TGTGCCAGCAGCCAAGACCCAACAGGGGATGCTAACTATGGCTACACCTTC	CASSQDPTGDANYGYTF
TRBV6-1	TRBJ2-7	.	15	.	TGTGCCAGCAGTGACCTAGCTCGAGCAGAATACGAGCAGTACTTC	CASSDLARAEYEQYF
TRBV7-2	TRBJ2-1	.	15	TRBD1	TGTGCCAGCAGCTTAGACACAGGGGGAAGGAATGAGCAGTTCTTC	CASSLDTGGRNEQFF
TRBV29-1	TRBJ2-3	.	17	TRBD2	TGCAGCGTTGTAGGTCTAGCGGGGGGCGGTGGCACAGATACGCAGTATTTT	CSVVGLAGGGGTDTQYF
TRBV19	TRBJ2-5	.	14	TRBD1	TGTGCCAGTAGTATGACAGGGGGCGAGGAGACCCAGTACTTC	CASSMTGGEETQYF
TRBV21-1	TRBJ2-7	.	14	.	TGTGCCAGCAGCAGGACAGGGACGTTGGGGGAGCAGTACTTC	CASSRTGTLGEQYF
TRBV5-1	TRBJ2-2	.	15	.	TGCGCCAGCAGCTTGGAGGGGCTACACACCGGGGAGCTGTTTTTT	CASSLEGLHTGELFF
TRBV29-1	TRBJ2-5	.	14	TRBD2	TGCAGCGTGGGGGGACTAGCGGCTCAAGAGACCCAGTACTTC	CSVGGLAAQETQYF